These T cell receptor beta chains were read from a single sample in a study of Ad26.COV2.S vaccination and SARS-CoV-2 variants. The table came from immunoSEQ multiplex PCR; TCRdb's copy has only in-frame clones and leaves some out. Here the sample spans about 350,000 clones, 75% to 90% being singletons. The sample consisted of peripheral blood, taken in a trial of Ad26.COV2.S vaccine versus placebo. The origin of the receptors is a person between 18 and 59 years old who received the Ad26.COV2.S COVID-19 vaccine or a placebo. The CDR3 runs from the conserved cysteine through the conserved F or W. Fields, in order: D gene, J gene, V gene, clone size, CDR3 DNA, CDR3 protein. The D gene is left open where the match is weak. Clone size is given for some rows only: seen once, a few or many times, or a class if the clone is expanded.

D: TRBD1
J: TRBJ1-5
V: TRBV19
size: .
DNA: TGTGCCAGTAGTGGCCGGGACAGGGCCTATAGCAATCAGCCCCAGCATTTT
CDR3: CASSGRDRAYSNQPQHF

D: TRBD1
J: TRBJ2-7
V: TRBV7-9
size: .
DNA: TGTGCCAGCAGCAATATGGTACCGGGACAGGGACTCGGCGAGCAGTACTTC
CDR3: CASSNMVPGQGLGEQYF

D: .
J: TRBJ2-1
V: TRBV27
size: .
DNA: TGTGCCAGCAGTTTTATTGGGGACAATGAGCAGTTCTTC
CDR3: CASSFIGDNEQFF

D: .
J: TRBJ2-7
V: TRBV7-9
size: once
DNA: TGTGCCAGCAGCCCATCCGGGACGGTCAAGAAGGGGCAGTACTTC
CDR3: CASSPSGTVKKGQYF

D: .
J: TRBJ2-5
V: TRBV7-9
size: .
DNA: TGTGCCAGCAGCAGGGGGGTTCTGGAGACCCAGTACTTC
CDR3: CASSRGVLETQYF

D: .
J: TRBJ2-7
V: TRBV5-1
size: .
DNA: TGCGCCAGCAGCTTGGCCCCAGGGCTAGTAGCGAATGCCTACGAGCAGTACTTC
CDR3: CASSLAPGLVANAYEQYF

D: TRBD2
J: TRBJ2-5
V: TRBV5-4
size: .
DNA: TGTGCCAGCAGCTTGGTTAGCGGGGGGGACCAAGAGACCCAGTACTTC
CDR3: CASSLVSGGDQETQYF

D: TRBD2
J: TRBJ2-1
V: TRBV6-5
size: .
DNA: TGTGCCAGCAGTCCTTCTAGCGGGGCCTACAATGAGCAGTTCTTC
CDR3: CASSPSSGAYNEQFF

D: .
J: TRBJ2-7
V: TRBV7-2
size: .
DNA: TGTGCCAGCAGCTTGCATCCCGGGGACACTGAGCAGTACTTC
CDR3: CASSLHPGDTEQYF

D: .
J: TRBJ1-5
V: TRBV7-4
size: .
DNA: TGTGCCAGCAGCTTGGTCGCCTCCCTTGTTGCCAATCAGCCCCAGCATTTT
CDR3: CASSLVASLVANQPQHF

D: .
J: TRBJ2-1
V: TRBV29-1
size: .
DNA: TGCAGCGTTGTTCAGTTTGGGCGGCTGAACAATGAGCAGTTCTTC
CDR3: CSVVQFGRLNNEQFF

D: .
J: TRBJ1-6
V: TRBV25-1
size: .
DNA: TGTGCCAGCAGTGTAACCGGGACTGCACATTCACCCCTCCACTTT
CDR3: CASSVTGTAHSPLHF

D: .
J: TRBJ2-6
V: TRBV7-9
size: .
DNA: TGTGCCAGCAGCTTCACGGCCTCTGGGGCCAACGTCCTGACTTTC
CDR3: CASSFTASGANVLTF

D: TRBD1
J: TRBJ1-2
V: TRBV28
size: .
DNA: TGTGCCAGCAGGATCAACAGGGGCGCCTATGGCTACACCTTC
CDR3: CASRINRGAYGYTF

D: .
J: TRBJ2-2
V: TRBV3-1/TRBV3-2
size: .
DNA: TGTGCCAGCAGCCAAGCCGGGGAGCTGTTTTTT
CDR3: CASSQAGELFF

D: .
J: TRBJ1-1
V: TRBV19
size: .
DNA: TGTGCCAGTAGCACCACAGGGAACACTGAAGCTTTCTTT
CDR3: CASSTTGNTEAFF

D: .
J: TRBJ1-2
V: TRBV28
size: .
DNA: TGTGCCAGCAGTCGAAACTTTGGAGAGGGCTACACCTTC
CDR3: CASSRNFGEGYTF

D: .
J: TRBJ1-5
V: TRBV7-9
size: .
DNA: TGTGCCAGCAGCGCCGAGCAGGGACCGAGCAATCAGCCCCAGCATTTT
CDR3: CASSAEQGPSNQPQHF

D: TRBD1
J: TRBJ2-5
V: TRBV7-9
size: .
DNA: TGTGCCAGCAGCCAGGGGACAGGCCAAGAGACCCAGTACTTC
CDR3: CASSQGTGQETQYF

D: TRBD1
J: TRBJ1-2
V: TRBV19
size: .
DNA: TGTGCCAGTAGTATTCGTAGGGGGCCAGATGGCTACACCTTC
CDR3: CASSIRRGPDGYTF